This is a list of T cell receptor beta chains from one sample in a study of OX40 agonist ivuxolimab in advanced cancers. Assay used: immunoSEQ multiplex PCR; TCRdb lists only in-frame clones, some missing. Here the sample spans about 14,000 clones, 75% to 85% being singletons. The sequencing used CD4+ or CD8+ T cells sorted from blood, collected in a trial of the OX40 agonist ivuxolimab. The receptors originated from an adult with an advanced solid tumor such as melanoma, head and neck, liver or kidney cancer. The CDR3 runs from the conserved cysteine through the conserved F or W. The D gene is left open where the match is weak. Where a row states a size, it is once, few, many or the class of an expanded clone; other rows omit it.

DNA: TGTGCCAGCAGCTTACCCGGGGGGACTGAAGCTTTCTTT; CDR3: CASSLPGGTEAFF; J: TRBJ1-1; V: TRBV7-9; D: .; size: .
DNA: TGCGCCAGCAGCTTGACTAGCGGGAGGATGGAGACCCAGTACTTC; CDR3: CASSLTSGRMETQYF; J: TRBJ2-5; V: TRBV5-1; D: TRBD2; size: .
DNA: TGTGCCAGCAGCCCGGGACTAGCGGGGGGGCTCGGCACAGATACGCAGTATTTT; CDR3: CASSPGLAGGLGTDTQYF; J: TRBJ2-3; V: TRBV7-9; D: TRBD2; size: .
DNA: TGTGCCAGCAGCCTACAGGAAAGCGGGGAGCTGTTTTTT; CDR3: CASSLQESGELFF; J: TRBJ2-2; V: TRBV11-3; D: .; size: .
DNA: TGCAGCGTACCCCCGGGACAGGCTAACAATGAGCAGTTCTTC; CDR3: CSVPPGQANNEQFF; J: TRBJ2-1; V: TRBV29-1; D: TRBD1; size: .
DNA: TGTGCCAGCAGCGTCGGGGCTACGTCCGGAAACACCATATATTTT; CDR3: CASSVGATSGNTIYF; J: TRBJ1-3; V: TRBV9; D: .; size: .
DNA: TGTGCCAGCAGCCTTAGCGGGAGTGAAACCGGGGAGCTGTTTTTT; CDR3: CASSLSGSETGELFF; J: TRBJ2-2; V: TRBV7-3; D: TRBD2; size: .
DNA: TGTGCCAGCAGCCAAGAAGCCCGTAGCAATCAGCCCCAGCATTTT; CDR3: CASSQEARSNQPQHF; J: TRBJ1-5; V: TRBV4-2; D: .; size: .
DNA: TGTGCCAGCGGGGACTTAACCGGGGAGCTGTTTTTT; CDR3: CASGDLTGELFF; J: TRBJ2-2; V: TRBV5-4; D: .; size: medium-sized
DNA: TGTGCCAGCAACCCTAGCGGGCTGGATGAGCAGTTCTTC; CDR3: CASNPSGLDEQFF; J: TRBJ2-1; V: TRBV9; D: TRBD2; size: .
DNA: TGTGCCAGTGGGACAGGGATGAACACTGAAGCTTTCTTT; CDR3: CASGTGMNTEAFF; J: TRBJ1-1; V: TRBV7-3; D: TRBD1; size: .
DNA: TGTGCCAGCAGCCCAATGGGGTTAGACAATGAGCAGTTCTTC; CDR3: CASSPMGLDNEQFF; J: TRBJ2-1; V: TRBV25-1; D: .; size: few
DNA: TGTGCCAGTAGCTCGGGTGCGGGGGACTACTACGAGCAGTACTTC; CDR3: CASSSGAGDYYEQYF; J: TRBJ2-7; V: TRBV19; D: TRBD2; size: .
DNA: TGTGCCAGCAGCTTAGAGGGACAGTCGAGCTCCTACAATGAGCAGTTCTTC; CDR3: CASSLEGQSSSYNEQFF; J: TRBJ2-1; V: TRBV13; D: TRBD1; size: .
DNA: TGTGCCAGCAGCGTGGGGGGGAGCTCCTACGAGCAGTACTTC; CDR3: CASSVGGSSYEQYF; J: TRBJ2-7; V: TRBV9; D: TRBD2; size: .
DNA: TGTGCCATCAGTGACAGCGACATTCAGTACTTC; CDR3: CAISDSDIQYF; J: TRBJ2-4; V: TRBV10-3; D: .; size: .
DNA: TGTGCCAGTAGTATTCGTCAGGACTATGGCTACACCTTC; CDR3: CASSIRQDYGYTF; J: TRBJ1-2; V: TRBV19; D: .; size: once
DNA: TGTGCCAGCAGCTTAGGGGGGCCGGGCCCCCGAGGGCAGTTCTTC; CDR3: CASSLGGPGPRGQFF; J: TRBJ2-1; V: TRBV7-9; D: .; size: .
DNA: TGTGCCAGTAACCCGGGACAGATCTCCTACGAGCAGTACTTC; CDR3: CASNPGQISYEQYF; J: TRBJ2-7; V: TRBV13; D: TRBD1; size: .
DNA: TGTGCCAGCAGCTTTCCTGAAAGCGGGAACACTGAAGCTTTCTTT; CDR3: CASSFPESGNTEAFF; J: TRBJ1-1; V: TRBV13; D: .; size: .
DNA: TGTGCCAGCAGTTTATCGGGGGGGGCTGAAGCTTTCTTT; CDR3: CASSLSGGAEAFF; J: TRBJ1-1; V: TRBV28; D: .; size: .
DNA: TGTGCCAGCTCTAACCGGGCAGTTAATGAAAAACTGTTTTTT; CDR3: CASSNRAVNEKLFF; J: TRBJ1-4; V: TRBV18; D: .; size: .
DNA: TGTGCCAGCAGCTTAGGGTTTGAAAAACTGTTTTTT; CDR3: CASSLGFEKLFF; J: TRBJ1-4; V: TRBV11-2; D: .; size: .
DNA: TGTGCCAGCACCCCCCCCGCCCAACGCTTCTTGCAGCCCCAGCATTTT; CDR3: CASTPPAQRFLQPQHF; J: TRBJ1-5; V: TRBV28; D: .; size: .
DNA: TGTGCCAGCAGTGAAGCGCTGACCGATAATTCACCCCTCCACTTT; CDR3: CASSEALTDNSPLHF; J: TRBJ1-6; V: TRBV2; D: .; size: once
DNA: TGTGCCAGCAGCATCTCAGGGGGATGGACTGAAGCTTTCTTT; CDR3: CASSISGGWTEAFF; J: TRBJ1-1; V: TRBV7-2; D: TRBD1; size: .
DNA: TGCGCCAGCAGCCTAGGGACTCTCCAAGAGACCCAGTACTTC; CDR3: CASSLGTLQETQYF; J: TRBJ2-5; V: TRBV4-3; D: .; size: .
DNA: TGTGCCAGCAGTTACTCGATTTTAGGGGCCGGGGAGCTGTTTTTT; CDR3: CASSYSILGAGELFF; J: TRBJ2-2; V: TRBV6-5; D: .; size: .
DNA: TGTGCCAGCAGCCCAGACAGGGTCACTGAAGCTTTCTTT; CDR3: CASSPDRVTEAFF; J: TRBJ1-1; V: TRBV6-6; D: TRBD1; size: .
DNA: TGTGCCAGCAGCTTAGTTGGTGAGGGGCTTAACTATGGCTACACCTTC; CDR3: CASSLVGEGLNYGYTF; J: TRBJ1-2; V: TRBV7-9; D: .; size: once
DNA: TGTGCCAGTAGTATAGGAGGGGGAGGGTCCTACAATGAGCAGTTCTTC; CDR3: CASSIGGGGSYNEQFF; J: TRBJ2-1; V: TRBV19; D: .; size: .
DNA: TGTGCCAGCACGGGACAGTTGACCGGGGAGCTGTTTTTT; CDR3: CASTGQLTGELFF; J: TRBJ2-2; V: TRBV6-6; D: TRBD1; size: .
DNA: TGTGCCAGCAGCCACGAAACGGGGGCTGGCAATCAGCCCCAGCATTTT; CDR3: CASSHETGAGNQPQHF; J: TRBJ1-5; V: TRBV28; D: .; size: .
DNA: TGTGCCAGCAGTCGTCCGGGACTGCTCTACAATGAGCAGTTCTTC; CDR3: CASSRPGLLYNEQFF; J: TRBJ2-1; V: TRBV28; D: .; size: .
DNA: TGTGCCAGCAGTGACGGCGCGGGGGGGACAGATACGCAGTATTTT; CDR3: CASSDGAGGTDTQYF; J: TRBJ2-3; V: TRBV6-4; D: TRBD2; size: .
DNA: TGTGCCAGCAGAAGACCGGGCTATGAGCAGTTCTTC; CDR3: CASRRPGYEQFF; J: TRBJ2-1; V: TRBV6-5; D: .; size: .
DNA: TGTGCCAGCAGCTCCCTGGGCGGGGTTCGGGAAAAACTGTTTTTT; CDR3: CASSSLGGVREKLFF; J: TRBJ1-4; V: TRBV7-9; D: .; size: .
DNA: TGCGCCAGCAGTGAAGCGGCCTACTACAATGAGCAGTTCTTC; CDR3: CASSEAAYYNEQFF; J: TRBJ2-1; V: TRBV10-1; D: .; size: .
DNA: TGTGCCAGCAGTTATCACCGGGACAGAGAGAATCAGCCCCAGCATTTT; CDR3: CASSYHRDRENQPQHF; J: TRBJ1-5; V: TRBV6-5; D: TRBD1; size: few
DNA: TGTGCCAGCAGTTTACAGGGGGAGAGCTCCTACGAGCAGTACTTC; CDR3: CASSLQGESSYEQYF; J: TRBJ2-7; V: TRBV7-9; D: TRBD1; size: few
DNA: TGTGCCAGCAGCTTAGCAGGGGGCAATGAGCAGTTCTTC; CDR3: CASSLAGGNEQFF; J: TRBJ2-1; V: TRBV7-6; D: .; size: .
DNA: TGTGCCAGCACCCCTGGGGGGGGGTGGGAGCAGTTCTTC; CDR3: CASTPGGGWEQFF; J: TRBJ2-1; V: TRBV21-1; D: .; size: .
DNA: TGTGCCAGCAGCTTGATTCTGGACAGGTCTGGGGCCAACGTCCTGACTTTC; CDR3: CASSLILDRSGANVLTF; J: TRBJ2-6; V: TRBV7-9; D: TRBD1; size: once
DNA: TGTGCCACCAGCCCCGGGGGGGGCAGCTACTATGGCTACACCTTC; CDR3: CATSPGGGSYYGYTF; J: TRBJ1-2; V: TRBV15; D: .; size: .
DNA: TGTGCCAGTAGCGTAAGGGGGGAATACAATGAGCAGTTCTTC; CDR3: CASSVRGEYNEQFF; J: TRBJ2-1; V: TRBV19; D: .; size: .
DNA: TGTGCCAGCAGCTTAGCACTAGCGGGAGTCAGGGAGACCCAGTACTTC; CDR3: CASSLALAGVRETQYF; J: TRBJ2-5; V: TRBV13; D: TRBD2; size: .
DNA: TGTGCCAGCAGTTTACAGGGGTACACTGAAGCTTTCTTT; CDR3: CASSLQGYTEAFF; J: TRBJ1-1; V: TRBV27; D: .; size: .
DNA: TGCGCCAGCGGGGTCCCCGCTTACTACGAGCAGTACTTC; CDR3: CASGVPAYYEQYF; J: TRBJ2-7; V: TRBV10-2; D: .; size: .